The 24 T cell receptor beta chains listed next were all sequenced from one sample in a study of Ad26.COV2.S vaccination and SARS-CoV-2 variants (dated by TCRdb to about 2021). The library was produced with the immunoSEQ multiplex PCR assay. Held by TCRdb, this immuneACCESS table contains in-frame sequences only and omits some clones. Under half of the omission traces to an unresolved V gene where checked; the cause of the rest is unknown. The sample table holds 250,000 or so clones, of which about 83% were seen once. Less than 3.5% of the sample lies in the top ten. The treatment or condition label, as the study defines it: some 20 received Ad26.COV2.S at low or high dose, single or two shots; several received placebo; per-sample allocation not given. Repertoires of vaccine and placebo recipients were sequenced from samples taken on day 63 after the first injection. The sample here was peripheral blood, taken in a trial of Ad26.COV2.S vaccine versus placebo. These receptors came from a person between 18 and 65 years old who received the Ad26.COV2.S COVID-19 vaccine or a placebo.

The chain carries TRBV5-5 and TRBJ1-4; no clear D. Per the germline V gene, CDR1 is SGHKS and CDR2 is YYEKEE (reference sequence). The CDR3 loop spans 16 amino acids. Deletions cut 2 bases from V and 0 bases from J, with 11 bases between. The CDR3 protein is CASSFAPASTNEKLFF. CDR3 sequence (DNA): TGTGCCAGCAGCTTTGCCCCAGCATCAACTAATGAAAAACTGTTTTTT.

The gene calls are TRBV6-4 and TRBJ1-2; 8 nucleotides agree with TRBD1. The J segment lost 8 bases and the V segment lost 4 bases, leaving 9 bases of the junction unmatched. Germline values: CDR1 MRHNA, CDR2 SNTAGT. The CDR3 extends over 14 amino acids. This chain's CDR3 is CASSVTGGEAGYTF. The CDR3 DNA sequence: TGTGCCAGCAGTGTCACAGGGGGTGAGGCCGGCTACACCTTC.

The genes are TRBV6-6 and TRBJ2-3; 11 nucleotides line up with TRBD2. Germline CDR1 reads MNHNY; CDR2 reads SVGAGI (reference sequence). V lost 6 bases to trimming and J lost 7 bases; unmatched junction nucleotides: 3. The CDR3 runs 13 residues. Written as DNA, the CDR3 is TGTGCCAGCAGACTAGCGGGGGAACATACGCAGTATTTT. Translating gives CASRLAGEHTQYF.

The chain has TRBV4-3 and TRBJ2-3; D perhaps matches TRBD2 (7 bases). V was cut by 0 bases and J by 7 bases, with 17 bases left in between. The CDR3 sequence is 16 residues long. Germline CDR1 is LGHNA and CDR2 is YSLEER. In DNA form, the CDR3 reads TGCGCCAGCAGCCAAGATAGGTGGGGGGGCCGGTATACGCAGTATTTT. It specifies CASSQDRWGGRYTQYF.

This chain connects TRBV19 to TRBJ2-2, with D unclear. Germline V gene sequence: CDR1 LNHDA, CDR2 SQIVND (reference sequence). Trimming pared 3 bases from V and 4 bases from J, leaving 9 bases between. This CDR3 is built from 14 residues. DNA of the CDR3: TGTGCCAGTAGTATTGAGGATCTCACCGGGGAGCTGTTTTTT. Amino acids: CASSIEDLTGELFF.

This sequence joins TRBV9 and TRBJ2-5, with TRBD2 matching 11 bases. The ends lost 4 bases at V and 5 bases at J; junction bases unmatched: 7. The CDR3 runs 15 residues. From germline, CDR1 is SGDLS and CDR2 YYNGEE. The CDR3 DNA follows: TGTGCCAGCAGCCCCGGGACTAGCGGAGGGGAGACCCAGTACTTC. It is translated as CASSPGTSGGETQYF.

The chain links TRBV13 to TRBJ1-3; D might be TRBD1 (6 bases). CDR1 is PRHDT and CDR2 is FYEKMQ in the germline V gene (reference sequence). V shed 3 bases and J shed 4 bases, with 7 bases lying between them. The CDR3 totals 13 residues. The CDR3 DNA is TGTGCCAGCAGCTTGAGGGGGGGAAACACCATATATTTT. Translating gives CASSLRGGNTIYF.

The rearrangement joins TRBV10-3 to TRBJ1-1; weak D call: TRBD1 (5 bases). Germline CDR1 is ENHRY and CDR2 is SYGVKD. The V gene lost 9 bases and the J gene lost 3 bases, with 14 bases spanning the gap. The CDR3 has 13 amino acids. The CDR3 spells CAIISWGYTEAFF. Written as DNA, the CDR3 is TGTGCCATAATTTCCTGGGGGTACACTGAAGCTTTCTTT.

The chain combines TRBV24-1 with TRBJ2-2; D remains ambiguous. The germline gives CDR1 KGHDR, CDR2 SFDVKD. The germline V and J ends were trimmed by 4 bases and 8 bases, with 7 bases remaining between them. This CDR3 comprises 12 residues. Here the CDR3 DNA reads TGTGCCACCAGTGAAGCCAGAGGGGAGCTGTTTTTT. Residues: CATSEARGELFF.

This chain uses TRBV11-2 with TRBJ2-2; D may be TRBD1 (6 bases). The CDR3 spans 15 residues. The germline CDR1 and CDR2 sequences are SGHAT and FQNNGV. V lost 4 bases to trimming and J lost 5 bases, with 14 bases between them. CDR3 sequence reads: CASSSVTGWTGELFF. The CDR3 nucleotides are TGTGCCAGCAGCTCCGTCACAGGGTGGACCGGGGAGCTGTTTTTT.

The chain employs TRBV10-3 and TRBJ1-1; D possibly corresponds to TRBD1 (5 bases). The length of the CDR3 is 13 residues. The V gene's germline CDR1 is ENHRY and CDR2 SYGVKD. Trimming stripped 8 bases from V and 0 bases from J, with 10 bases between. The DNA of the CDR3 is TGTGCCATCCGGACACCGATGAACACTGAAGCTTTCTTT. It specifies CAIRTPMNTEAFF.

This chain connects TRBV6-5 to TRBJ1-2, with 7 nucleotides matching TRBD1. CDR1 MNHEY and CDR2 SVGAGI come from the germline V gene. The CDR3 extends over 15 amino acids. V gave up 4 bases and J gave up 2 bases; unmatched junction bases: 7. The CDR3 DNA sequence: TGTGCCAGCAGTTTGACAGGGACGGACAACTATGGCTACACCTTC. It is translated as CASSLTGTDNYGYTF.

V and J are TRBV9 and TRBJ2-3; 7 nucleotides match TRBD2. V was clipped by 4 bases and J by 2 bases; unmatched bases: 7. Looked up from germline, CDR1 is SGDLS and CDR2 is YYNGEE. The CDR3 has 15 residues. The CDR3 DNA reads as TGTGCCAGCAGCCCCCAGACTAGCAACACAGATACGCAGTATTTT. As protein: CASSPQTSNTDTQYF.

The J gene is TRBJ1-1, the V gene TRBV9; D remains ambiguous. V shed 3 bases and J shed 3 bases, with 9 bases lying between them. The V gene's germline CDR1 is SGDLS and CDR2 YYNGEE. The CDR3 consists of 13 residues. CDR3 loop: CASSGGLDTEAFF. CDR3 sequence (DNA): TGTGCCAGCAGCGGGGGATTGGACACTGAAGCTTTCTTT.

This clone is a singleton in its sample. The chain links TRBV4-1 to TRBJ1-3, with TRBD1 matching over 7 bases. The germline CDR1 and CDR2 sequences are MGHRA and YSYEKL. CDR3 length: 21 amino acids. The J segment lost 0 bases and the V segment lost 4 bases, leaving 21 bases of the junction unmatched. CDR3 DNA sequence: TGCGCCAGCAGCCTCCGACCCTCTCGGACAGGCCGATTAAGCTCTGGAAACACCATATATTTT. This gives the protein CASSLRPSRTGRLSSGNTIYF.

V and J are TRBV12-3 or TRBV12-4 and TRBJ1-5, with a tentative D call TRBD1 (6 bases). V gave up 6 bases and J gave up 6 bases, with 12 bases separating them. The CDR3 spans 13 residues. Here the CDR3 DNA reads TGTGCCAGCAGCCCTGACAGGCCTCAGCCCCAGCATTTT. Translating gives CASSPDRPQPQHF.

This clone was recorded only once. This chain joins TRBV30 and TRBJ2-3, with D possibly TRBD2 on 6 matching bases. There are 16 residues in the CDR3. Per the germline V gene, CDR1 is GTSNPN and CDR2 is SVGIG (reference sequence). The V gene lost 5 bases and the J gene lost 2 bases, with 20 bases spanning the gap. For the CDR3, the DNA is TGTGCCTGGGGTTTCCTCAGCGGGCGTCTCACAGATACGCAGTATTTT. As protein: CAWGFLSGRLTDTQYF. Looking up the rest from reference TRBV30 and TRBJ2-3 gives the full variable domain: SQTIHQWPATLVQPVGSPLSLECTVEGTSNPNLYWYRQAAGRGLQLLFYSVGIGQISSEVPQNLSASRPQDRQFILSSKKLLLSDSGFYLCAWGFLSGRLTDTQYFGPGTRLTVL.

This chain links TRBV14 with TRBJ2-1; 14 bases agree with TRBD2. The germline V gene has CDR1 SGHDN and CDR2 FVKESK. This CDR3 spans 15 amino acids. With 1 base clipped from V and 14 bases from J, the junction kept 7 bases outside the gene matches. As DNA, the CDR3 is TGTGCCAGCAGCCAAGGATCAGGGACTAGCGGGAGAAAGTTCTTC. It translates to CASSQGSGTSGRKFF.

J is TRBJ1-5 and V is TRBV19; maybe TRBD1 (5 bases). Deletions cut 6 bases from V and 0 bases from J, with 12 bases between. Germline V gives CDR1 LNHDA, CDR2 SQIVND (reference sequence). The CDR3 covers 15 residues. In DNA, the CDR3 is TGTGCCAGTAGCACCACAGGAGTTAGCAATCAGCCCCAGCATTTT. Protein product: CASSTTGVSNQPQHF.

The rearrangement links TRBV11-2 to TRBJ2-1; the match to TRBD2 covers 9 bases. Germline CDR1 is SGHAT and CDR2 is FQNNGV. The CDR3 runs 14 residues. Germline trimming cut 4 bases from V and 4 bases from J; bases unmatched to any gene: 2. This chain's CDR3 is CASSSLAGYNEQFF. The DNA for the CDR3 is TGTGCCAGCAGCTCCCTAGCGGGATACAATGAGCAGTTCTTC.

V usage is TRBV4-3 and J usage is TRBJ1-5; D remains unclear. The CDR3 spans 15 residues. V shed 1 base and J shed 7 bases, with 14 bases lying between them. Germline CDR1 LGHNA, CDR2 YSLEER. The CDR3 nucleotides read TGCGCCAGCAGCCAAGTCCTCGCCAACGGCCAGCCCCAGCATTTT. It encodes CASSQVLANGQPQHF.

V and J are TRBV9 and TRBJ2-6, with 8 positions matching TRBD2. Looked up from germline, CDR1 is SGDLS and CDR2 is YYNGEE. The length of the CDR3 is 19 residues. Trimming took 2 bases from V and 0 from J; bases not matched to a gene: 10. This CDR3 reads CASSVGGARQNSGANVLTF. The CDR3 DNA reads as TGTGCCAGCAGCGTCGGGGGGGCGAGACAAAACTCTGGGGCCAACGTCCTGACTTTC. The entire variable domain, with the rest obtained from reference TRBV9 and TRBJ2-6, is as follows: DSGVTQTPKHLITATGQRVTLRCSPRSGDLSVYWYQQSLDQGLQFLIQYYNGEERAKGNILERFSAQQFPDLHSELNLSSLELGDSALYFCASSVGGARQNSGANVLTFGAGSRLTVL.

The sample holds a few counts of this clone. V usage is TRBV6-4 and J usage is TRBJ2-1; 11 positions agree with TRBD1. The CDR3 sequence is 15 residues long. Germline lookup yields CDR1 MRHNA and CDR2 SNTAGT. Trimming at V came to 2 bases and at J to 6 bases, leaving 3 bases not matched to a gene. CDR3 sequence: CASSDGTGGGNEQFF. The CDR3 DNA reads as TGTGCCAGCAGTGACGGGACAGGGGGGGGCAATGAGCAGTTCTTC.

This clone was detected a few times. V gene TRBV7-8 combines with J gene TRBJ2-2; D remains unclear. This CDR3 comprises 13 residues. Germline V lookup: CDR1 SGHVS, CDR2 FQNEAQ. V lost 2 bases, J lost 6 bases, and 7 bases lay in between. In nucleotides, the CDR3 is TGTGCCAGCAGCTTACCGAGCTCCGGGGAGCTGTTTTTT. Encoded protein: CASSLPSSGELFF.